The 6 T cell receptor beta chains below all came from one sample that was sequenced in a study of persistence of HIV-infected CD4 T cells. The libraries were made with immunoSEQ version 4 in survey mode. Some clones are missing from TCRdb's copy, which holds only in-frame ones; the method was immunoSEQ multiplex PCR. Here the sample spans 64,000 or so clones, more than 70% being singletons. Overlapping HIV-1 Gag 15-mer peptides at roughly 1 ug per peptide per mL were used. Memory cells lacking CD40L and CD69 with high CD45RO were sorted. The antigens for these receptors are not known. Sequenced here: CD4+ T cells sorted from PBMCs after approximately 19-hour stimulation, sampled from a patient who received antiretroviral therapy. The receptors shown here come from an adult man with HIV who was CMV-seropositive.

This clone was recorded at least ten times. The chain joins TRBV18 to TRBJ1-1; 7 positions match TRBD1. This CDR3 contains 15 residues. Germline loops: CDR1 KGHSH, CDR2 LQKENI. V was pared by 5 bases and J by 4 bases, with 10 bases of the junction left unmatched. In DNA form, the CDR3 reads TGTGCCAGCTCAGGGAACACAGGGGCCGGCACTGAAGCTTTCTTT. It specifies CASSGNTGAGTEAFF.

CDR3 nucleotides: TGTGCCAGCAGTTTGGGTCTGGTTACAACTAATGAAAAACTGTTTTTT. Translating it yields CASSLGLVTTNEKLFF. This rearrangement joins TRBV27 to TRBJ1-4; no definite D call. The CDR3 loop spans 16 amino acids. Per germline, CDR1 MNHEY and CDR2 SMNVEV (reference sequence). V was cut by 3 bases and J by 0 bases, with 11 bases left in between.

This rearrangement joins TRBV18 to TRBJ2-1; weak D call: TRBD2 (6 bases). This CDR3 spans 13 amino acids. Trimming stripped 2 bases from V and 7 bases from J, with 9 bases between. Germline CDR1 KGHSH, CDR2 LQKENI. CDR3 nucleotides: TGTGCCAGCTCACCAGGGACTTCAAATGAGCAGTTCTTC. It is translated as CASSPGTSNEQFF. The full variable domain, in which reference TRBV18 and TRBJ2-1 provide the parts outside the CDR3, is NAGVMQNPRHLVRRRGQEARLRCSPMKGHSHVYWYRQLPEEGLKFMVYLQKENIIDESGMPKERFSAEFPKEGPSILRIQQVVRGDSAAYFCASSPGTSNEQFFGPGTRLTVL.

V and J are TRBV18 and TRBJ2-1; 7 positions match TRBD1. The germline gives CDR1 KGHSH, CDR2 LQKENI. Losses at the gene ends were 2 bases for V and 10 bases for J; bases not matched to a gene: 11. The CDR3 runs to 15 residues. The CDR3 loop is CASSPATGLDAEQFF. CDR3 DNA: TGTGCCAGCTCACCAGCGACAGGGTTGGATGCAGAGCAGTTCTTC.

This clone appeared a few times. V gene TRBV28 combines with J gene TRBJ1-2, with D perhaps matching TRBD1 (5 bases). V was trimmed by 5 bases and J by 3 bases, leaving 13 bases between them. Germline V gene data show CDR1 as MDHEN and CDR2 as SYDVKM. The CDR3 spans 14 residues. The CDR3 reads CASSPGTAYYGYTF. The DNA of the CDR3 is TGTGCCAGCAGTCCGGGGACTGCCTACTATGGCTACACCTTC.

The chain recombines TRBV6-4 with TRBJ2-6; D is unclear. This CDR3 comprises 14 residues. Trimming stripped 5 bases from V and 0 bases from J, with 5 bases between. In germline, CDR1 is MRHNA, CDR2 SNTAGT. The chain's CDR3 is CASSPSSGANVLTF. CDR3 DNA sequence: TGTGCCAGCAGTCCGAGCTCTGGGGCCAACGTCCTGACTTTC.